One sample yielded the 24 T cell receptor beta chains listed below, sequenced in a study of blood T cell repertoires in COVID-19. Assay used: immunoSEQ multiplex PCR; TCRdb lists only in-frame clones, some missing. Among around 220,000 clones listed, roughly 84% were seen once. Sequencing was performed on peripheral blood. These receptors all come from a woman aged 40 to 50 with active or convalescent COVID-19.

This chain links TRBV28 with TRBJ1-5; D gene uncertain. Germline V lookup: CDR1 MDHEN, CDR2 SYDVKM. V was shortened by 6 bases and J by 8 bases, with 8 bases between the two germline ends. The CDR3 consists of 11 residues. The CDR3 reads CASSVSEPQHF. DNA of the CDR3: TGTGCCAGCAGCGTGTCGGAGCCCCAGCATTTT.

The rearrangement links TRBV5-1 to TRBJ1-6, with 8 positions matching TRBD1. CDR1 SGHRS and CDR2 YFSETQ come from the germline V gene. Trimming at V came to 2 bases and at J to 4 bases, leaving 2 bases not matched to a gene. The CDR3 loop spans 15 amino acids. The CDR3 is CASSFRTGYNSPLHF. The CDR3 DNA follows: TGCGCCAGCAGCTTCCGGACAGGGTATAATTCACCCCTCCACTTT. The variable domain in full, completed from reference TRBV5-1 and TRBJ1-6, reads KAGVTQTPRYLIKTRGQQVTLSCSPISGHRSVSWYQQTPGQGLQFLFEYFSETQRNKGNFPGRFSGRQFSNSRSEMNVSTLELGDSALYLCASSFRTGYNSPLHFGNGTRLTVT.

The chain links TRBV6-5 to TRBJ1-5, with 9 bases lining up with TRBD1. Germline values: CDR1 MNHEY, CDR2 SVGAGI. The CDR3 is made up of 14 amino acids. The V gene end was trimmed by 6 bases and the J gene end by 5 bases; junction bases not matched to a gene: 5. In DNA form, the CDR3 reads TGTGCCAGCAGGACAGGGGGTGTCTATCAGCCCCAGCATTTT. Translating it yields CASRTGGVYQPQHF.

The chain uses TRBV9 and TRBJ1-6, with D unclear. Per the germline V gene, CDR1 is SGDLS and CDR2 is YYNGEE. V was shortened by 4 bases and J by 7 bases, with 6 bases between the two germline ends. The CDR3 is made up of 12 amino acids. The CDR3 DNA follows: TGTGCCAGCAGCCAGAACAATTCACCCCTCCACTTT. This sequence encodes CASSQNNSPLHF.

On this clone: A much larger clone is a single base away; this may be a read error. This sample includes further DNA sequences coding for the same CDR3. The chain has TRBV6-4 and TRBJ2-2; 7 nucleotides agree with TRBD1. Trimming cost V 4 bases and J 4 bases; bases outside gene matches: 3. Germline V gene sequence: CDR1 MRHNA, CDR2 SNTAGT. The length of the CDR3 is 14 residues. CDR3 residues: CASSATGTTGELFF. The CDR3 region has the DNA TGTGCCAGCAGTGCGACAGGGACCACCGGGGAGCTGTTTTTT.

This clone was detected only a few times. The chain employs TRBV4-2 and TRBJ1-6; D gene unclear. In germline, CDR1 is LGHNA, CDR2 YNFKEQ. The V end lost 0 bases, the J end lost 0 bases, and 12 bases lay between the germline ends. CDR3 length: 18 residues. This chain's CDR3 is CASSQESAGSSYNSPLHF. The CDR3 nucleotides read TGTGCCAGCAGCCAAGAGTCAGCGGGGAGCTCCTATAATTCACCCCTCCACTTT.

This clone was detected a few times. This chain's CDR3 is CATSGPGTGVSQPQHF. The CDR3 DNA reads as TGTGCCACCAGCGGCCCCGGGACAGGGGTGTCTCAGCCCCAGCATTTT. The genes are TRBV15 and TRBJ1-5, with 10 nucleotides matching TRBD1. Losses at the gene ends were 5 bases for V and 6 bases for J; bases not matched to a gene: 10. CDR1 LNHNV and CDR2 YYDKDF come from the germline V gene (reference sequence). The CDR3 is made up of 16 amino acids.

The CDR3 region is CASSYGTVGETQYF. The CDR3 DNA sequence: TGTGCCAGCAGCTACGGAACAGTGGGAGAGACCCAGTACTTC. This rearrangement joins TRBV6-5 to TRBJ2-5; D remains ambiguous. Deletions cut 6 bases from V and 4 bases from J, with 15 bases between. The germline V gene encodes CDR1 MNHEY and CDR2 SVGAGI. This CDR3 comprises 14 residues.

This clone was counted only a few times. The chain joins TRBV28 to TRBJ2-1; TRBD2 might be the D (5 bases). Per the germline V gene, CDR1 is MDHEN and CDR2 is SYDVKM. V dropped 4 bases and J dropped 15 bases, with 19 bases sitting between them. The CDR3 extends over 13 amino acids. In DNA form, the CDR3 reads TGTGCCAGCAGTTCCGGGTCTCGCGGTGAGGGGTTCTTC. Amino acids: CASSSGSRGEGFF.

The DNA of the CDR3 is TGTGCCAGCAGTTTCCGACAGGGTTACAATGAGCAGTTCTTC. Translation gives CASSFRQGYNEQFF. The V and J genes are TRBV27 and TRBJ2-1; TRBD1 agrees at 7 bases. J gave up 4 bases and V 3 bases, and 3 bases lay outside the gene matches. CDR3 length: 14 amino acids. Germline assignment: CDR1 MNHEY and CDR2 SMNVEV (reference sequence).

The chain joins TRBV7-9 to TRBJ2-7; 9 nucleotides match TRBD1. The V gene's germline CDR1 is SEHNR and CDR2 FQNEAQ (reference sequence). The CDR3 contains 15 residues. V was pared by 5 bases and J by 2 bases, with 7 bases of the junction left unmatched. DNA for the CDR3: TGTGCCAGCAGCCCGGGACAGGGCGCCGCCTACGAGCAGTACGTC. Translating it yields CASSPGQGAAYEQYV.

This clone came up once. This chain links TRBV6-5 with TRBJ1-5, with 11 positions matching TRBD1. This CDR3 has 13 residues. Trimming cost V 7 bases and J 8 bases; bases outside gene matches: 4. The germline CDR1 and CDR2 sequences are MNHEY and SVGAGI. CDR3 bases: TGTGCCAGCATGGGGACAGGGGGTAAGCCCCAGCATTTT. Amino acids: CASMGTGGKPQHF.

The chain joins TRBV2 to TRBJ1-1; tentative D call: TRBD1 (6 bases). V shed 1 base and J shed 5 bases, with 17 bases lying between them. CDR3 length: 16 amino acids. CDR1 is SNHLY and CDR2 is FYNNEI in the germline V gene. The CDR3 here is CASSEGSSRGGTEAFF. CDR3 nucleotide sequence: TGTGCCAGCAGTGAAGGTAGTAGCAGGGGAGGGACTGAAGCTTTCTTT.

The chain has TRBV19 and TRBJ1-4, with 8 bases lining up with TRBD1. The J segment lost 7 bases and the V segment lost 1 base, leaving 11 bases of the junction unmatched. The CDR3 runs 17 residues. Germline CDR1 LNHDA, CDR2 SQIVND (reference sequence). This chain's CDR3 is CASSIAPSGTGGEKLFF. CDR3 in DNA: TGTGCCAGTAGTATAGCTCCCTCCGGGACAGGAGGTGAAAAACTGTTTTTT.

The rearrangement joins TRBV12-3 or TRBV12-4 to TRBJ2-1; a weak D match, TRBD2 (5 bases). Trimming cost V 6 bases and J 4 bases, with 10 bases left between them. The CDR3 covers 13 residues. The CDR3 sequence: CASRVGLYNEQFF. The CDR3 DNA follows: TGTGCCAGCAGAGTCGGACTTTACAATGAGCAGTTCTTC.

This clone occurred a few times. The CDR3 protein is CASSLTGALNQPQHF. As DNA, the CDR3 is TGTGCCAGCAGCCTGACAGGGGCCCTCAATCAGCCCCAGCATTTT. The gene calls are TRBV11-2 and TRBJ1-5; 8 bases line up with TRBD1. The CDR3 sequence is 15 residues long. With 5 bases clipped from V and 3 bases from J, the junction kept 6 bases outside the gene matches. Germline lookup yields CDR1 SGHAT and CDR2 FQNNGV.

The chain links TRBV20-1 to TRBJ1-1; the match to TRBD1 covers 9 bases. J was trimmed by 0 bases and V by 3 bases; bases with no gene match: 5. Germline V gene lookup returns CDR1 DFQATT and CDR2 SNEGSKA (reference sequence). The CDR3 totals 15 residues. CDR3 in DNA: TGCAGTGCTAGTAGACAGGGGGTCATGAACACTGAAGCTTTCTTT. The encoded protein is CSASRQGVMNTEAFF.

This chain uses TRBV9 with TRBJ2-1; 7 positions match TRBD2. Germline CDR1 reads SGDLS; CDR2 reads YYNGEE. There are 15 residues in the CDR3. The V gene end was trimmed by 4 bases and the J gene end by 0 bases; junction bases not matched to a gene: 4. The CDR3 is CASSSRDYSYNEQFF. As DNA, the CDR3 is TGTGCCAGCAGCTCTCGGGACTACTCCTACAATGAGCAGTTCTTC. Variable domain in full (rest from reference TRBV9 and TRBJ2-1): DSGVTQTPKHLITATGQRVTLRCSPRSGDLSVYWYQQSLDQGLQFLIQYYNGEERAKGNILERFSAQQFPDLHSELNLSSLELGDSALYFCASSSRDYSYNEQFFGPGTRLTVL.

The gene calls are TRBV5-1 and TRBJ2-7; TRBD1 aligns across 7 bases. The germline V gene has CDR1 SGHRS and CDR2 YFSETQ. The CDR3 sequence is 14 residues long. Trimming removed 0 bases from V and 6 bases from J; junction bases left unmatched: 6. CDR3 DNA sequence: TGCGCCAGCAGCTTGGACCGTCGACAGGGCGAGCAGTACGTC. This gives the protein CASSLDRRQGEQYV.

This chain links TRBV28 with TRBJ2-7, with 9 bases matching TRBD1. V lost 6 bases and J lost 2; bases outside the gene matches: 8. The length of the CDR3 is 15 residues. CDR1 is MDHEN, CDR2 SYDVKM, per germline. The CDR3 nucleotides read TGTGCCAGCAGCCGCGGGACAGGGTCCCCCTACGAGCAGTACTTC. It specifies CASSRGTGSPYEQYF. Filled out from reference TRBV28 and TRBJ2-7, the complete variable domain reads DVKVTQSSRYLVKRTGEKVFLECVQDMDHENMFWYRQDPGLGLRLIYFSYDVKMKEKGDIPEGYSVSREKKERFSLILESASTNQTSMYLCASSRGTGSPYEQYFGPGTRLTVT.

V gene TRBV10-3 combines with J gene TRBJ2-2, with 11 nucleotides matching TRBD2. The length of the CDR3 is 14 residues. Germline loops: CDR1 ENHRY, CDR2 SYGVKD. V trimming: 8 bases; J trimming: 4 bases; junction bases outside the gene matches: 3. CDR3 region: CAIASGGPTGELFF. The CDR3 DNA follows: TGTGCCATCGCTAGCGGGGGGCCCACCGGGGAGCTGTTTTTT.

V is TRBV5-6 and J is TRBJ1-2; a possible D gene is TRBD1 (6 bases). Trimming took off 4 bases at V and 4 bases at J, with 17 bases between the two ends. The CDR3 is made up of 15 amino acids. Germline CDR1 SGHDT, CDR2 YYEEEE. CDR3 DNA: TGTGCCAGCAGCCTTCCCAGGGGAGAGCGCTATGGCTACACCTTC. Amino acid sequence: CASSLPRGERYGYTF.

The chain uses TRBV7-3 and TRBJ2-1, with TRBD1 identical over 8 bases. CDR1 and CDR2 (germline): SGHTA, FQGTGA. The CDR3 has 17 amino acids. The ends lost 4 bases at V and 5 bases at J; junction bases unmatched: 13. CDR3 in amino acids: CASSSDRGPNSNNEQFF. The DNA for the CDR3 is TGTGCCAGCAGCTCTGACAGGGGCCCTAATAGTAACAATGAGCAGTTCTTC.

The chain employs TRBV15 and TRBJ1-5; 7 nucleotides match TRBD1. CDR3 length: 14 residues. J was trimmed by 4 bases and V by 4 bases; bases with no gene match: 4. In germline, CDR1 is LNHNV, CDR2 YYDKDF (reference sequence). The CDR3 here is CATSKQGPNQPQHF. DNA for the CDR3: TGTGCCACCAGCAAACAGGGGCCTAATCAGCCCCAGCATTTT. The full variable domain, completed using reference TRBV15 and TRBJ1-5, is DAMVIQNPRYQVTQFGKPVTLSCSQTLNHNVMYWYQQKSSQAPKLLFHYYDKDFNNEADTPDNFQSRRPNTSFCFLDIRSPGLGDTAMYLCATSKQGPNQPQHFGDGTRLSIL.